The present T cell receptor (beta chain) was sequenced within a study of shared clonotypes between healthy human individuals (dated by TCRdb to 2020 to 2022). Background for the entire study: The cohort comprised two women and a few men aged 18 to 49 years. To estimate repertoire size and how much clonotype sharing occurs between individuals, the study deeply sequenced the blood TCR repertoires of five or six healthy adults. For each donor, CD4 naive and CD4 memory were each given three plates, CD8 naive was given two plates, and CD8 memory was given one plate. Leukapheresis yielded between about 0.85 and 10 billion PBMCs per donor. To increase sequencing depth and limit assay-specific biases, TCR repertoire library preparation and sequencing were carried out by different laboratories using diverse techniques. On the study overall, not on this receptor specifically: The small number of donors limited the genetic and exposure-history diversity represented. Naive subsets generally had larger estimated clonotype richness than memory subsets. Pairwise subsampling indicated that sequencing depth was expected to affect the degree of clonotype sharing among donors. Compared with non-shared clonotypes, clonotypes shared by all four sorted-subset donors had higher generation probabilities. Incomplete sequencing was indicated by rarefaction of sorted-subset datasets, despite the large sequencing depth. Only blood was sampled, and tissue TCR repertoires likely differ from those in blood. Across four donors, approximately 5% of naive CD4, 3% to 4% of naive CD8, 2.3% of memory CD4, and about 0.44% of memory CD8 clonotypes were shared.

The donors were healthy, HIV-negative adults who had no recently reported acute infections or vaccinations. All donors were Caucasian adults living in Nashville, Tennessee, USA. Magnetic negative selection was used to enrich CD4+ T cells, after which naive cells were positively selected on CD45RA and the negative fraction became the memory subset. After blood collection by leukapheresis, PBMCs were isolated using Ficoll-Histopaque density gradient centrifugation and then cryopreserved in the vapor phase of liquid nitrogen. Purity and quantity of every magnetically sorted T cell population were checked by analytical flow cytometry. Each sorted fraction had its genomic DNA isolated and then quantified by UV absorbance on a Nanodrop 2000c. Using the deep immunoSEQ assay, TCR CDR3 regions were amplified from genomic DNA by multiplex PCR. For each cell subset, the extracted genomic DNA was distributed evenly across all wells of several immunoSEQ 96-well plates, and each plate served as one replicate. Each replicate PCR for sorted subsets received about 0.2 ug genomic DNA, equal to 28,000 or so T cell genomes. The purified libraries were quantified using a Qubit 3.0 fluorometer, sized with a Bioanalyzer 2100, and then quantified again using the KAPA Library Quantification kit. Each immunoSEQ 96-well plate was sequenced on its own single-read 150-cycle Illumina NextSeq 550 flow cell. The original pipeline was this. Because only junctional sequences without quality scores were contained in the immunoSEQ output, filtering matching that applied to full-length reads could not be performed. Sequences were annotated with PyIR, a Python wrapper for IgBLAST v1.9, using IMGT germline references to assign V/J genes and CDR3. Reads were removed for weak V/J assignments (E-value above 1e-6), missing CDR3, stop codons, out-of-frame junctions, or ambiguous translated residues. V3J clonotypes were defined as sequences sharing an identical inferred V gene, J gene, and CDR3 amino acid sequence. The percentage overlap between two repertoires was calculated by dividing the number of shared unique clonotypes by the size of the smaller repertoire. RTK rarefaction, the Chao1 estimator, and Recon v2.1 estimates of unobserved clonotypes were used to assess repertoire richness. OLGA was used to compute generation probabilities for all TCRbeta clonotypes that the gDNA method yielded from several donors. TCRdb re-hosts the immuneACCESS table, in-frame sequences only. Its copies lack some clones; in the studies checked, an unresolved V gene accounts for under half of them, and the cause for the rest is not known. The V and J calls and clone size are taken from that table; D and trimming were inferred from the DNA. The sample table shows millions of clones, and more than 80% are seen once. The ten largest clones represent about 0.13% of the sample.

CDR1 GTSNPN and CDR2 SVGIG were looked up in the germline V gene (reference sequence). From its cysteine to its phenylalanine, the CDR3 spans 13 amino acids. Only the CDR3 portion is preserved as DNA: 39 bases, with reading frame beginning at the first base. Trimming accounts for 5 bases at V and 6 bases at J, while the number of junction bases matched to no gene is 6. Of note for this clone: Which antigen it targets is not known. It has no much larger one-base neighbor in the sample; base qualities were not kept.

Specimen: naive CD4+ T cells sorted from blood. What the cell subset or site label conveys for this sample: CD45RA+ positively selected. The V and J segments used are TRBV30 and TRBJ2-1; TRBD2 agrees with 8 junctional bases. This sequence was found in a man aged 18 to 30 in good health. The CDR3 protein: CAWAGLGGNEQFF. The nucleotides are TGTGCCTGGGCGGGACTAGGGGGCAATGAGCAGTTCTTC.